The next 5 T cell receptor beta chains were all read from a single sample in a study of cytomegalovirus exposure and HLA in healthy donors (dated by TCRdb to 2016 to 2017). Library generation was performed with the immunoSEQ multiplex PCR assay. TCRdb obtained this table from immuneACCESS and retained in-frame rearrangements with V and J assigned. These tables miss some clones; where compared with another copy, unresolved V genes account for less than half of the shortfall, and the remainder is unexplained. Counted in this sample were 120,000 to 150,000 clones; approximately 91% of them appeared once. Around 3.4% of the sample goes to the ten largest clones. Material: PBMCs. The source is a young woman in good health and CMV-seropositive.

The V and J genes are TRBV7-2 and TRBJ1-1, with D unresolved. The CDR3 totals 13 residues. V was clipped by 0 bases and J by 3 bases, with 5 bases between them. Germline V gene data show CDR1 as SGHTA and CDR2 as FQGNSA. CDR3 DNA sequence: TGTGCCAGCAGCTTAGCGCAGGACACTGAAGCTTTCTTT. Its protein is CASSLAQDTEAFF.

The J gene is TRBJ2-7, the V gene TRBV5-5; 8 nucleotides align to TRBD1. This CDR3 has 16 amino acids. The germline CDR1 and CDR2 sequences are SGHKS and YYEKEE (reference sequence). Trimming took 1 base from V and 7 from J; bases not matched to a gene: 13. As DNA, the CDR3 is TGTGCCAGCAGCTTGAAAGGCTTGACAGGGGCGGTGGAGCAGTACTTC. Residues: CASSLKGLTGAVEQYF.

CDR3 DNA: TGTGCCAGCAGCGTAGCTACCGAATATTCGGGGGGCAATGAGCAGTTCTTC. Translating gives CASSVATEYSGGNEQFF. The chain uses TRBV9 and TRBJ2-1, with 7 bases identical to TRBD2. The CDR3 is 17 amino acids. The germline CDR1 and CDR2 sequences are SGDLS and YYNGEE. Losses at the gene ends were 0 bases for V and 6 bases for J; bases not matched to a gene: 12.

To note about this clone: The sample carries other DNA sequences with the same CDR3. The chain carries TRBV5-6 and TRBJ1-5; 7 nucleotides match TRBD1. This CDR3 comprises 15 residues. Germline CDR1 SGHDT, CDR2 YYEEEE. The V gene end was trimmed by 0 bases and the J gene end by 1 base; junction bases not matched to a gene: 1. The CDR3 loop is CASSLGTGSNQPQHF. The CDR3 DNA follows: TGTGCCAGCAGCTTGGGGACAGGCAGCAATCAGCCCCAGCATTTT.

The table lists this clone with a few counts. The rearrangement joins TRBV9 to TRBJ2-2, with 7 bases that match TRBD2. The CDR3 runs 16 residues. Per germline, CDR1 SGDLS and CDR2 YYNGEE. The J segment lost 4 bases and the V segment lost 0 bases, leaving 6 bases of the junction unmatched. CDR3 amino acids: CASSVDAGAGTGELFF. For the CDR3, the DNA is TGTGCCAGCAGCGTAGATGCGGGAGCGGGCACCGGGGAGCTGTTTTTT.